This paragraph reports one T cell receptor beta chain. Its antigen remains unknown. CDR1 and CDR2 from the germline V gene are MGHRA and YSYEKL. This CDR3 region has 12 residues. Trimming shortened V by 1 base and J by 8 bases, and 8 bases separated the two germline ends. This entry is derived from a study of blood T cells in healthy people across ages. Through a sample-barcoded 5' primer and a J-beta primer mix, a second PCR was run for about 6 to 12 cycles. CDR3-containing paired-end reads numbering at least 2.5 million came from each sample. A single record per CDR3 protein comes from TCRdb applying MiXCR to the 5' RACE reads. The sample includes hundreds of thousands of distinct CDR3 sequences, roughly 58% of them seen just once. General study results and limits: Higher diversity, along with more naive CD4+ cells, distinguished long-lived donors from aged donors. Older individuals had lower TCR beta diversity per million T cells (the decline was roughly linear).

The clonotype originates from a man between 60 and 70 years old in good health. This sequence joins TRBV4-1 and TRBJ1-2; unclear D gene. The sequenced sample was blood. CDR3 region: CASSQVNRGYTF. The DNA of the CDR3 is TGCGCCAGCAGCCAAGTTAATAGGGGCTACACCTTC.